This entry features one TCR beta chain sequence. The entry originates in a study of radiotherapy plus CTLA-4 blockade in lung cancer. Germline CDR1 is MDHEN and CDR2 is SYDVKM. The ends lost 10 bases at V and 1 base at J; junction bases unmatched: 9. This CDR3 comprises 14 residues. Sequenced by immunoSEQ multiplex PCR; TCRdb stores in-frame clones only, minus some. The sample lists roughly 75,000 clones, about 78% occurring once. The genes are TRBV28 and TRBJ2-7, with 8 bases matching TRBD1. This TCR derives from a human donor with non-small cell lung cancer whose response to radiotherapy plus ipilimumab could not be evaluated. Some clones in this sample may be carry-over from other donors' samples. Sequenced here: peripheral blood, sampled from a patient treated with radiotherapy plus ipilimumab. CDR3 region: CANGGQGASYEQYF. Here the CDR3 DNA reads TGTGCCAACGGTGGGCAGGGGGCTTCCTACGAGCAGTACTTC.